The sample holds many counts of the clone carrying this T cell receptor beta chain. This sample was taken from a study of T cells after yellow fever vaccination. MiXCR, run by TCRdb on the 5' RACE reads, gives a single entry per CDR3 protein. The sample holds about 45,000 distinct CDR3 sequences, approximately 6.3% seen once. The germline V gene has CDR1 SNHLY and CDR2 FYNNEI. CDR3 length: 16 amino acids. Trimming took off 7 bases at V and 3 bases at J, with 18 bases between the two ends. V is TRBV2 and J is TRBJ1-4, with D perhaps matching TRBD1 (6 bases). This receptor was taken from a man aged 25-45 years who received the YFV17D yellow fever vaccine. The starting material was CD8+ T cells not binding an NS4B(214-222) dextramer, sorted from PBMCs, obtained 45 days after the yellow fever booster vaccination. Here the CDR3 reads CASTRQAMLPNEKLFF. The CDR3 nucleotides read TGTGCCAGCACCCGACAGGCCATGCTCCCTAATGAAAAACTGTTTTTT.